This T cell receptor (beta chain) appears in the sequencing data of a study of identical twins. CDR3 size: 14 residues. V was clipped by 1 base and J by 3 bases, with 7 bases between them. Germline V CDR1 and CDR2: SEHNR, FQNEAQ (reference sequence). TCRdb passed the 5' RACE reads through MiXCR, listing each CDR3 protein once. The sample records roughly 250,000 distinct CDR3 sequences, more than 12% being singletons. The chain employs TRBV7-9 and TRBJ1-5, with D possibly matching TRBD1 (5 bases). The sequence derives from a woman in her late teens or twenties in good health. The source material was memory (CD45RO+) T cells sorted from blood. The CDR3 spells CASSLGGYNQPQHF. DNA for the CDR3: TGTGCCAGCAGCTTAGGGGGGTACAATCAGCCCCAGCATTTT.